This T cell receptor (beta chain) comes out of a study of cytotoxic CD8 clonotypes in ibrutinib-treated CLL. A single count supports this clone. Profiled with immunoSEQ multiplex PCR; TCRdb holds only in-frame clones, not every one. The sample has fewer than 300,000 clones, less than 85% seen once; the top ten hold approximately 5.1%. The CDR3 consists of 13 residues. V lost 5 bases, J lost 5 bases, and 9 bases lay in between. CDR1 is SGHVS, CDR2 FQNEAQ, per germline. The TCR comes from a human donor with chronic lymphocytic leukemia. The material was PBMCs, obtained at disease progression, from a patient treated with ibrutinib. The chain is built from TRBV7-8 and TRBJ1-4, with no clear D. The CDR3 sequence: CASSRAFNEKLFF. CDR3 coding DNA: TGTGCCAGCAGCCGGGCCTTCAATGAAAAACTGTTTTTT.